This T cell receptor (beta chain) was sequenced for a study of shared clonotypes between healthy human individuals. Study-wide background: Three CD4 naive, three CD4 memory, two CD8 naive and one CD8 memory plate were used per donor. General observations from the study: Against clonotypes common to all four donors, non-shared ones had lower generation probabilities.

The sorted-subset replicate PCRs were given about 210 ng DNA, which is some 29,000 T cell genomes. Some clones are missing from TCRdb's copy, which holds only in-frame ones; the method was immunoSEQ multiplex PCR. Here the sample spans over 750,000 clones, about 96% being singletons. CD45RO negativity and positive selection for CCR7 defined naive CD8 cells, a population that excluded terminally differentiated effector memory CD45RA+ cells. The germline V and J ends were trimmed by 0 bases and 0 bases, with 12 bases remaining between them. This CDR3 has 16 residues. The germline CDR1 and CDR2 sequences are MGHRA and YSYEKL. Details on this clone: Its antigen is as yet unknown.

Sequenced material: naive CD8+ T cells sorted from blood. The clonotype was recovered from a man under 40 in good health. This chain links TRBV4-1 with TRBJ2-7; TRBD1 might be the D (5 bases). CDR3 nucleotide sequence: TGCGCCAGCAGCCAAGAGGGGCTCGCTAGCTCCTACGAGCAGTACTTC. It translates to CASSQEGLASSYEQYF.